The present TCR beta chain was sequenced within a study of vaccination effects on CD4 cells after COVID-19. Using viral peptide pools, the ViraFEST assay grew out antigen-specific CD4+ T cells prior to sequencing. Researchers isolated CD4+ T cells once approximately ten days of culture had elapsed. The cohort was immunized with two doses of either the BNT162b2 or mRNA-1273 vaccine. Vaccinated participants had no history of SARS-CoV-2 infection and tested negative for nucleocapsid antibodies. On day 3 and again on day 7, half the medium was replaced with IL-2 medium. The method was immunoSEQ multiplex PCR; TCRdb's version includes in-frame clones alone and lacks a portion of them. The data show about 27,000 clones, 83% seen once. In the case of this clone: Its antigen is unidentified.

Per germline, CDR1 KGHSH and CDR2 LQKENI. The CDR3 runs to 14 residues. V lost 4 bases, J lost 6 bases, and 4 bases stayed unmatched. The sample consisted of CD4+ T cells from PBMCs cultured with HCoV-NL63 spike peptides, taken after COVID-19 vaccination. This sequence originates from a human donor who received a COVID-19 vaccine. Some clones in this sample may be carry-over from other donors' samples. The rearrangement uses TRBV18 and TRBJ1-2; 11 bases fit TRBD1. The CDR3 sequence is CASSLGQGADGYTF. CDR3 nucleotide sequence: TGTGCCAGCTCACTAGGACAGGGGGCTGATGGCTACACCTTC.